The present TCR beta chain was sequenced within a study of molecular identifiers for immune sequencing clone quantification. Whole-study results and caveats: The study reportedly detected spiked Jurkat TCR RNA from one cell among approximately 1 million naive cells.

With listed TCR primers and previously described methods, bulk TCR libraries were prepared. TCRdb reanalysed the PCR reads using MiXCR and keeps one entry per CDR3 protein. The sample has over 85,000 distinct CDR3 sequences, around a fifth seen once. Sorted naive CD8 T cells, 20,000 to 1,000,000, were sequenced from 10%, 30% or 50% RNA. Naive CD8 T cells were picked out by sorting for CD8+CD4-CCR7+CD45RA+. The trim removed 5 bases at V and 5 bases at J, leaving 13 bases unmatched. CDR3 length: 17 residues. This clonotype has more than one count but fewer than ten. Antigen: not known. The V call is TRBV12-3 or TRBV12-4, the J call TRBJ2-1; 9 bases map to TRBD2. The source of this sequence is a human donor in good health. Some libraries in this study had Jurkat cell RNA spiked in. Sequenced input: naive CD8+ T cells from blood, with Jurkat cell RNA spiked in. Subset in this sample: FACS-sorted CD8+CD4-CCR7+CD45RA+ naive T cells. The CDR3, as DNA: TGTGCCAGCAGTGGGCCCTCCGGGACTAGCCGGGACAATGAGCAGTTCTTC. Its protein is CASSGPSGTSRDNEQFF.